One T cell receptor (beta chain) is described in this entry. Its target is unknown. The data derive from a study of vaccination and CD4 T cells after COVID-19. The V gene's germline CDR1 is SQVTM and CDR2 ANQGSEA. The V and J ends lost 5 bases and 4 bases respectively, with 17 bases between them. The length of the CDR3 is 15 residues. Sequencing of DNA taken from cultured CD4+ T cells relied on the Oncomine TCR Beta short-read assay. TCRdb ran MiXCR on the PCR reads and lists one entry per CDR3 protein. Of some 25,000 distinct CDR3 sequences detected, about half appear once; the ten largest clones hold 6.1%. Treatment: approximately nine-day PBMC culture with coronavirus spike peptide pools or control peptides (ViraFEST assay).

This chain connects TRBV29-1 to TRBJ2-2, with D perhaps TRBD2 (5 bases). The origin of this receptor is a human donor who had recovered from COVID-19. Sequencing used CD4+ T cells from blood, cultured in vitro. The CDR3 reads CSVYFPGSGTGELFF. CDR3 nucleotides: TGCAGCGTTTACTTTCCGGGGTCGGGCACCGGGGAGCTGTTTTTT.